These 13 T cell receptor beta chains came from one sample sequenced in a study of T cell responses to AZD1222 COVID-19 vaccine. Profiled with immunoSEQ multiplex PCR; TCRdb holds only in-frame clones, not every one. The table lists some 99,000 clones, more than 70% of them singletons. The sample in question was peripheral blood, obtained 28 days after the second AZD1222 dose. These receptors came from an adult who received the AZD1222 COVID-19 vaccine.

The rearrangement joins TRBV6-2 or TRBV6-3 to TRBJ1-5; D is unclear. V was shortened by 0 bases and J by 7 bases, with 7 bases between the two germline ends. CDR3 size: 13 residues. The germline CDR1 and CDR2 sequences are MNHEY and SVGEGT. CDR3 loop: CASSYSRAQPQHF. The CDR3 DNA follows: TGTGCCAGCAGTTACTCGAGGGCGCAGCCCCAGCATTTT.

The chain has TRBV10-3 and TRBJ1-4, with D uncertain. CDR1 and CDR2 (germline): ENHRY, SYGVKD. Trimming removed 6 bases at V and 2 bases at J, with 10 bases between. This CDR3 comprises 14 residues. CDR3 amino acids: CAISPGSTNEKLFF. The CDR3 DNA is TGTGCCATCAGCCCCGGGTCCACTAATGAAAAACTGTTTTTT.

Only a few counts were recorded for this clone. This chain uses TRBV4-3 with TRBJ2-7; TRBD1 matches at 7 bases. V shed 4 bases, J shed 4 bases, and the junction held 13 bases outside the gene matches. The germline CDR1 and CDR2 sequences are LGHNA and YSLEER. The CDR3 covers 16 residues. The CDR3 bases are TGCGCCAGCAGCCTTCAGTCCGGGACAGCGGCTTACGAGCAGTACTTC. It yields the protein CASSLQSGTAAYEQYF.

The V and J genes are TRBV7-3 and TRBJ2-1; perhaps TRBD2 as D (6 bases). V lost 9 bases to trimming and J lost 6 bases, with 18 bases between them. Germline V gene sequence: CDR1 SGHTA, CDR2 FQGTGA. This CDR3 has 14 residues. The CDR3 protein is CASSVGGTTNEQFF. The CDR3, as DNA: TGTGCCAGTAGCGTGGGCGGGACGACCAATGAGCAGTTCTTC.

The chain couples TRBV11-2 to TRBJ1-1; D might be TRBD1 (6 bases). Trimming removed 3 bases at V and 1 base at J, with 9 bases between. Germline V gives CDR1 SGHAT, CDR2 FQNNGV. This CDR3 spans 14 amino acids. The CDR3: CASSFLQGNTEAFF. DNA for the CDR3: TGTGCCAGCAGCTTCTTACAGGGGAACACTGAAGCTTTCTTT.

The chain couples TRBV19 to TRBJ1-5, with 7 bases that match TRBD1. From germline, CDR1 is LNHDA and CDR2 SQIVND (reference sequence). CDR3 length: 16 amino acids. Trimming cost V 3 bases and J 1 base; bases outside gene matches: 6. In DNA, the CDR3 is TGTGCCAGTAGTATTTTGGGGACAGTGAGCAATCAGCCCCAGCATTTT. Protein product: CASSILGTVSNQPQHF.

The chain couples TRBV23-1 to TRBJ1-2; possible D gene TRBD1, 5 bases. TRBV23-1 is noted as an ORF with a role that remains uncertain. The CDR3 loop spans 18 amino acids. V was trimmed by 2 bases and J by 4 bases, leaving 23 bases between them. This CDR3 is CASSQQDTGGADCYGYTF. For the CDR3, the DNA is TGCGCCAGCAGTCAACAGGATACAGGCGGGGCCGATTGCTATGGCTACACCTTC.

CDR3 protein: CASNGGPSDEQFF. In nucleotides, the CDR3 is TGTGCCAGTAATGGAGGGCCTAGCGATGAGCAGTTCTTC. The chain joins TRBV28 to TRBJ2-1, with a tentative D call TRBD2 (6 bases). The CDR3 length is 13 residues. Trimming shortened V by 9 bases and J by 8 bases, and 17 bases separated the two germline ends. The germline gives CDR1 MDHEN, CDR2 SYDVKM.

This clone appeared a few times. J is TRBJ2-7 and V is TRBV12-5, with a possible D match to TRBD1 (5 bases). Trimming cost V 3 bases and J 3 bases, with 12 bases left between them. CDR1 is LGHNT and CDR2 is FRNRAP in the germline V gene. This CDR3 region has 14 residues. DNA of the CDR3: TGTGCTAGTGGTTTTGGCAGGGCGTTCTACGAGCAGTACTTC. Residues: CASGFGRAFYEQYF. The full variable domain, completed using reference TRBV12-5 and TRBJ2-7, is DARVTQTPRHKVTEMGQEVTMRCQPILGHNTVFWYRQTMMQGLELLAYFRNRAPLDDSGMPKDRFSAEMPDATLATLKIQPSEPRDSAVYFCASGFGRAFYEQYFGPGTRLTVT.

The rearrangement links TRBV18 to TRBJ1-5; the D gene is possibly TRBD1 (5 bases). This CDR3 contains 14 residues. In germline, CDR1 is KGHSH, CDR2 LQKENI. V shed 6 bases and J shed 1 base, with 10 bases lying between them. The CDR3 spells CASSRRDSNQPQHF. The DNA of the CDR3 is TGTGCCAGCTCGCGCCGGGACAGCAATCAGCCCCAGCATTTT. The full variable domain, rest sourced from reference TRBV18 and TRBJ1-5, is NAGVMQNPRHLVRRRGQEARLRCSPMKGHSHVYWYRQLPEEGLKFMVYLQKENIIDESGMPKERFSAEFPKEGPSILRIQQVVRGDSAAYFCASSRRDSNQPQHFGDGTRLSIL.

V and J are TRBV12-5 and TRBJ1-1, with D perhaps matching TRBD1 (5 bases). CDR3 length equals 13 residues. The germline CDR1 and CDR2 sequences are LGHNT and FRNRAP. V was clipped by 9 bases and J by 0 bases, with 11 bases between them. CDR3 bases: TGTGCTAGCCTCCAGGGCATGAACACTGAAGCTTTCTTT. This gives the protein CASLQGMNTEAFF.

This clone was counted a single time. The chain carries TRBV18 and TRBJ1-5, with D possibly matching TRBD1 (5 bases). The germline gives CDR1 KGHSH, CDR2 LQKENI. Trimming stripped 0 bases from V and 7 bases from J, with 10 bases between. The CDR3 loop spans 14 amino acids. The CDR3 spells CASSPPGGRQPQHF. CDR3 nucleotides: TGTGCCAGCTCACCACCGGGGGGTAGACAGCCCCAGCATTTT.

This clone was seen just once. This chain connects TRBV2 to TRBJ1-3; no definite D call. Germline lookup yields CDR1 SNHLY and CDR2 FYNNEI. CDR3 size: 14 residues. V lost 6 bases to trimming and J lost 3 bases, with 12 bases between them. DNA for the CDR3: TGTGCCAGCAGAGCAGGAATCTTTGGAAACACCATATATTTT. Translation: CASRAGIFGNTIYF.